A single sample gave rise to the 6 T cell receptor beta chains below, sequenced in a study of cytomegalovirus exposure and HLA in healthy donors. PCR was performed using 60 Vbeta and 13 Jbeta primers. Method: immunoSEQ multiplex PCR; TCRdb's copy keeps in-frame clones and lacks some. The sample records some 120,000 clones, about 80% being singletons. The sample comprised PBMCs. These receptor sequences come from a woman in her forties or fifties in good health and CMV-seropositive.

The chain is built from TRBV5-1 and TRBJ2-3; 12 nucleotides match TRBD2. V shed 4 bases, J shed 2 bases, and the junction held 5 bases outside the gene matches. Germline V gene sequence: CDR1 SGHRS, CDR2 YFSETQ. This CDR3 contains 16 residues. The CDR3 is CASSGGTSGYTDTQYF. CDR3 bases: TGCGCCAGCAGCGGGGGGACTAGCGGGTACACAGATACGCAGTATTTT.

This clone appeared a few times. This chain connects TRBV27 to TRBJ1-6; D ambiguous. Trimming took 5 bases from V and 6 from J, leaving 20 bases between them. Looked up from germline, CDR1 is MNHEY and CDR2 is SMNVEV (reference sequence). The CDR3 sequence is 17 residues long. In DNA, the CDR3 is TGTGCCAGCAGTCCCCAAAGTTCGGCAGGAGGTAATTCACCCCTCCACTTT. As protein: CASSPQSSAGGNSPLHF.

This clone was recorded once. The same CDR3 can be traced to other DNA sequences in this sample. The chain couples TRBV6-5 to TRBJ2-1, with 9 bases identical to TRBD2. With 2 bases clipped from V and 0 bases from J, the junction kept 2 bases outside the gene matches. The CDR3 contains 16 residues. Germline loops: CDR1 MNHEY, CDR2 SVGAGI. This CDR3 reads CASSYAGGTSYNEQFF. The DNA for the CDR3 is TGTGCCAGCAGTTACGCGGGAGGGACCTCCTACAATGAGCAGTTCTTC.

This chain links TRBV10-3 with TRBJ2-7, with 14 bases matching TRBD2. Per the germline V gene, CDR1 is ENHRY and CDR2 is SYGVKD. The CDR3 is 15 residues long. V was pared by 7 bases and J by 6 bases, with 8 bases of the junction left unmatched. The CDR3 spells CAIKDSGLAGGEQYF. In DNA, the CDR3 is TGTGCCATCAAAGACAGTGGACTAGCGGGAGGCGAGCAGTACTTC.

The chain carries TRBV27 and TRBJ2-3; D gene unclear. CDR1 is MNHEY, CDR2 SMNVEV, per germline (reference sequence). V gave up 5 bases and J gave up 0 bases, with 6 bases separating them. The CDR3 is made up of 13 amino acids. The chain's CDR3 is CASSLISTDTQYF. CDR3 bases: TGTGCCAGCAGTCTAATAAGCACAGATACGCAGTATTTT.

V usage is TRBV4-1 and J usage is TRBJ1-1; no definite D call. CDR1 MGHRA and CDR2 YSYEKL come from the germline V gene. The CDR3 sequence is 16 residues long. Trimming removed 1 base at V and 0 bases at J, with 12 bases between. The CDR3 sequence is CASSQGRGGLNTEAFF. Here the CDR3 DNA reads TGCGCCAGCAGCCAAGGCCGGGGTGGACTGAACACTGAAGCTTTCTTT.